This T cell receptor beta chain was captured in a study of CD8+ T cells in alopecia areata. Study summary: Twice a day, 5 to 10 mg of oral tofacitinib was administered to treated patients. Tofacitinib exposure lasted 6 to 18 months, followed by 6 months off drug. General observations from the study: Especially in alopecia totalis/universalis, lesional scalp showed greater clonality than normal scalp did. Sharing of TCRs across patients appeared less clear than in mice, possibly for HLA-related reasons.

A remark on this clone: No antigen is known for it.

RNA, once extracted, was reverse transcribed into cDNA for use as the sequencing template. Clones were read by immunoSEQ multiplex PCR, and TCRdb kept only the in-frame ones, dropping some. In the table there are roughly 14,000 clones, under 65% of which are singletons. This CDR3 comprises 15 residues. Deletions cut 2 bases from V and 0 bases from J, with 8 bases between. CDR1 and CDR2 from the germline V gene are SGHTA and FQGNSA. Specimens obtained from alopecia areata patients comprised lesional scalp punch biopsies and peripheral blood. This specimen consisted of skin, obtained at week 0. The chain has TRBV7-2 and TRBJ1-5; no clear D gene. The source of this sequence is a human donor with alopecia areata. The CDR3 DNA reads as TGTGCCAGCAGCTTAATACACTATAGCAATCAGCCCCAGCATTTT. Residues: CASSLIHYSNQPQHF. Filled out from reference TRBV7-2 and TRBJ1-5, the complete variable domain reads GAGVSQSPSNKVTEKGKDVELRCDPISGHTALYWYRQSLGQGLEFLIYFQGNSAPDKSGLPSDRFSAERTGGSVSTLTIQRTQQEDSAVYLCASSLIHYSNQPQHFGDGTRLSIL.